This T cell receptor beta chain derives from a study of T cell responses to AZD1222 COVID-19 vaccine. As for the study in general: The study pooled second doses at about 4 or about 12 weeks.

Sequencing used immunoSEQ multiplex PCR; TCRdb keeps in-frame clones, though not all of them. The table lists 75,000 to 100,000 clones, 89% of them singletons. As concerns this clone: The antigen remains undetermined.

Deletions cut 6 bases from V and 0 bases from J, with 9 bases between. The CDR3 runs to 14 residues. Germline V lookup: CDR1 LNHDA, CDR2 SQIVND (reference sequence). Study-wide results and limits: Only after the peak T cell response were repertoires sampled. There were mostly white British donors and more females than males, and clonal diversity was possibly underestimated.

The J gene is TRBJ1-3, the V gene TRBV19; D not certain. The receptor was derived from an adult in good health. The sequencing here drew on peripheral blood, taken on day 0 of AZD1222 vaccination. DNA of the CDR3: TGTGCCAGTAGGAGTACTAGCTCTGGAAACACCATATATTTT. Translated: CASRSTSSGNTIYF.